Described below is a single TCR beta chain sequence and its context. This CDR3 is built from 15 residues. Trimming took 5 bases from V and 0 from J, leaving 11 bases between them. CDR1 is MNHNS, CDR2 SASEGT, per germline. Libraries were prepared by immunoSEQ multiplex PCR; TCRdb keeps only in-frame clonotypes and omits some of them. The data show some 48,000 clones, approximately 95% seen once. This sequence joins TRBV6-1 and TRBJ1-5; maybe TRBD1 (6 bases). The TCR was taken from a middle-aged man with rheumatoid arthritis. Specimen: PBMCs. Here the CDR3 DNA reads TGTGCCAGCAGTACCGGGACACCTAGCAATCAGCCCCAGCATTTT. Its translation: CASSTGTPSNQPQHF.